The rows below give T cell receptor beta chains drawn from one sample of a study of blood T cell repertoires in COVID-19. Method: immunoSEQ multiplex PCR; TCRdb's copy keeps in-frame clones and lacks some. In the table there are about 350,000 clones, more than 70% of which are singletons. Sample: PBMCs or T cells enriched from blood (not recorded which). The receptors were sampled from a woman aged 30 to 39 who had been exposed to COVID-19. CDR3s include the opening cysteine and the closing phenylalanine or tryptophan. D genes are given only for firm matches. Size tells how often a clone was seen (once, few, many) or the class of an expanded clone, and some rows leave it out.

D	size	V	J	CDR3	DNA
NA	few	TRBV7-3	TRBJ2-1	CASSLIGGTYNEQFF	TGTGCCAGCAGCTTAATTGGCGGGACCTACAATGAGCAGTTCTTC
NA	NA	TRBV5-1	TRBJ1-1	CASSLQGSAAEAFF	TGCGCCAGCAGCTTACAGGGAAGTGCGGCTGAAGCTTTCTTT
NA	NA	TRBV29-1	TRBJ1-1	CSATGGGTEAFF	TGCAGTGCGACGGGGGGAGGCACTGAAGCTTTCTTT
NA	NA	TRBV4-1	TRBJ2-7	CASSQEWIDRAYEQYF	TGCGCCAGCAGCCAAGAATGGATCGACAGAGCCTACGAGCAGTACTTC
NA	few	TRBV19	TRBJ2-1	CASSIRYNEQFF	TGTGCCAGTAGTATCCGCTACAATGAGCAGTTCTTC
TRBD1	NA	TRBV14	TRBJ2-2	CASSQAGGTGELFF	TGTGCCAGCAGCCAAGCAGGGGGTACCGGGGAGCTGTTTTTT
TRBD2	NA	TRBV27	TRBJ2-7	CASSLAGVGYEQYF	TGTGCCAGCAGTTTGGCGGGGGTCGGCTACGAGCAGTACTTC
NA	NA	TRBV7-3	TRBJ2-1	CASSSLRGEQFF	TGTGCCAGCAGTTCCCTGCGGGGTGAGCAGTTCTTC
NA	NA	TRBV6-5	TRBJ2-1	CASSYRPLLYNEQFF	TGTGCCAGCAGTTACCGCCCCCTACTCTACAATGAGCAGTTCTTC
TRBD1	NA	TRBV11-3	TRBJ2-5	CASSPRTGARETQYF	TGTGCCAGCAGCCCGCGGACAGGAGCGAGGGAGACCCAGTACTTC
TRBD2	NA	TRBV27	TRBJ2-5	CASSSTSGRGETQYF	TGTGCCAGCAGTTCCACTAGCGGGAGGGGGGAGACCCAGTACTTC
TRBD1	NA	TRBV2	TRBJ2-2	CASSGGQGNTGELFF	TGTGCCAGCAGTGGGGGACAGGGGAACACCGGGGAGCTGTTTTTT
TRBD1	NA	TRBV3-1/TRBV3-2	TRBJ2-7	CASSRGASGGAYEQYF	TGTGCCAGCAGCCGGGGAGCTTCAGGGGGCGCTTACGAGCAGTACTTC
NA	few	TRBV24-1	TRBJ1-5	CATSDPSGGNQPQHF	TGTGCCACCAGTGACCCATCGGGGGGCAATCAGCCCCAGCATTTT
NA	NA	TRBV7-2	TRBJ1-1	CASQGIRELNTEAFF	TGTGCCAGTCAGGGGATCAGAGAATTGAACACTGAAGCTTTCTTT
TRBD1	NA	TRBV7-6	TRBJ2-3	CASSLWGQATDTQYF	TGTGCCAGCAGCTTATGGGGACAGGCCACAGATACGCAGTATTTT
NA	few	TRBV18	TRBJ1-4	CASSPSSHGTNEKLFF	TGTGCCAGCTCACCGAGCTCTCACGGAACTAATGAAAAACTGTTTTTT
NA	NA	TRBV5-1	TRBJ2-7	CASSLWADHYEQYF	TGCGCCAGCAGCTTGTGGGCAGACCACTACGAGCAGTACTTC
TRBD1	NA	TRBV18	TRBJ2-2	CASSPGQRNTGELFF	TGTGCCAGCTCACCGGGACAGAGGAACACCGGGGAGCTGTTTTTT
NA	few	TRBV27	TRBJ2-7	CASSLALGGYEQYF	TGTGCCAGCAGTTTGGCCTTGGGAGGCTACGAGCAGTACTTC
TRBD1	NA	TRBV5-1	TRBJ1-2	CASSGGQGSNYGYTF	TGCGCCAGCAGCGGTGGACAGGGGAGTAACTATGGCTACACCTTC
NA	NA	TRBV28	TRBJ1-1	CASSFLYNTEAFF	TGTGCCAGCAGTTTTTTATATAACACTGAAGCTTTCTTT
TRBD2	NA	TRBV5-6	TRBJ2-7	CASSRGGEQYF	TGTGCCAGCAGCCGGGGGGGCGAGCAGTACTTC
TRBD1	NA	TRBV9	TRBJ2-3	CASSQGRGPGTDTQYF	TGTGCCAGCAGCCAAGGTAGGGGGCCTGGGACAGATACGCAGTATTTT
NA	NA	TRBV11-2	TRBJ2-7	CASSLDLYIYEQYF	TGTGCCAGCAGCTTAGATCTCTATATCTACGAGCAGTACTTC
TRBD1	NA	TRBV19	TRBJ1-5	CASSSDRAENQPQHF	TGTGCCAGTAGTTCAGACAGGGCGGAGAATCAGCCCCAGCATTTT
TRBD1	NA	TRBV6-5	TRBJ1-5	CASISGGDNQPQHF	TGTGCCAGCATATCAGGGGGAGACAATCAGCCCCAGCATTTT
TRBD2	many	TRBV18	TRBJ2-2	CASSPLGAGETGELFF	TGTGCCAGCTCACCGCTCGGGGCGGGAGAAACCGGGGAGCTGTTTTTT
NA	NA	TRBV5-6	TRBJ2-5	CASRRDSETQYF	TGTGCCAGCAGGAGGGACTCGGAGACCCAGTACTTC
NA	NA	TRBV30	TRBJ2-1	CAWMAARRGSYNEQFF	TGTGCCTGGATGGCCGCCCGGCGCGGCTCCTACAATGAGCAGTTCTTC
NA	few	TRBV13	TRBJ1-5	CASSLQGSNQPQHF	TGTGCCAGCAGCTTGCAGGGTAGCAATCAGCCCCAGCATTTT
TRBD2	NA	TRBV9	TRBJ2-2	CASSSQVLTGTSGTRTGELFF	TGTGCCAGCAGCTCCCAGGTTTTAACCGGGACTAGCGGAACTCGGACCGGGGAGCTGTTTTTT
NA	NA	TRBV12-3/TRBV12-4	TRBJ2-7	CASTTRHHEQYF	TGTGCCAGCACCACGAGACATCACGAGCAGTACTTC
TRBD1	NA	TRBV4-1	TRBJ1-4	CASSQGAGQGNEKLFF	TGCGCCAGCAGCCAAGGTGCGGGACAGGGAAATGAAAAACTGTTTTTT
NA	NA	TRBV19	TRBJ1-5	CASSSGQLNQPQHF	TGTGCCAGTAGTAGCGGACAGCTCAATCAGCCCCAGCATTTT
NA	NA	TRBV9	TRBJ1-2	CASSVGGNIFALTF	TGTGCCAGCAGCGTAGGAGGGAATATCTTTGCCCTCACCTTC
NA	NA	TRBV5-1	TRBJ2-5	CASSWGVKETQYF	TGCGCCAGCAGCTGGGGGGTAAAAGAGACCCAGTACTTC
TRBD1	NA	TRBV29-1	TRBJ1-2	CSVGTGNYGYTF	TGCAGCGTTGGGACAGGGAACTATGGCTACACCTTC
TRBD2	NA	TRBV28	TRBJ2-4	CASRPGLAGWGNIQYF	TGTGCCAGCAGACCGGGACTAGCGGGGTGGGGAAACATTCAGTACTTC
TRBD2	NA	TRBV24-1	TRBJ2-3	CATSDFQTSRATDTQYF	TGTGCCACCAGTGATTTTCAGACTAGCAGGGCCACAGATACGCAGTATTTT
NA	NA	TRBV28	TRBJ2-3	CASSFKRLTTDTQYF	TGTGCCAGCAGTTTCAAAAGACTCACCACAGATACGCAGTATTTT
NA	NA	TRBV19	TRBJ2-1	CASSSPRGEQFF	TGTGCCAGTAGTAGCCCCAGGGGTGAGCAGTTCTTC
NA	NA	TRBV28	TRBJ1-4	CASIPGVYGNEKLFF	TGTGCCAGCATCCCGGGGGTGTACGGTAATGAAAAACTGTTTTTT
NA	NA	TRBV28	TRBJ2-5	CASSSAGMETQYF	TGTGCCAGCAGTTCGGCAGGGATGGAGACCCAGTACTTC
TRBD1	NA	TRBV18	TRBJ2-5	CASSPGQVRETQYF	TGTGCCAGCTCACCGGGACAGGTTAGGGAGACCCAGTACTTC
TRBD2	NA	TRBV27	TRBJ2-1	CASHSSGRAVWEQFF	TGTGCCAGCCATTCTAGCGGGAGGGCCGTTTGGGAGCAGTTCTTC
NA	NA	TRBV29-1	TRBJ1-5	CSAGSGEGSQHF	TGCAGCGCCGGGTCTGGCGAAGGTTCCCAGCATTTT
NA	NA	TRBV11-2	TRBJ1-1	CASSSGGVSTEAFF	TGTGCCAGCAGCTCCGGGGGGGTGAGCACTGAAGCTTTCTTT
NA	once	TRBV2	TRBJ2-2	CASSERRRTGELFF	TGTGCCAGCAGTGAAAGGCGGAGGACCGGGGAGCTGTTTTTT
NA	NA	TRBV25-1	TRBJ1-1	CASSGLGRTEAFF	TGTGCCAGCAGTGGGCTGGGGCGAACTGAAGCTTTCTTT
NA	once	TRBV18	TRBJ2-1	CATEPAAGNNEQFF	TGTGCCACCGAACCTGCGGCGGGAAACAATGAGCAGTTCTTC